This T cell receptor (beta chain) appears in the sequencing data of a study of response to subunit inactivated influenza vaccine. Study-wide points: After each seasonal influenza vaccination, few new T cells are recruited, the authors suggested.

Germline loops: CDR1 LNHDA, CDR2 SQIVND (reference sequence). The CDR3 sequence is 13 residues long. The V end was cut by 0 bases, the J end by 0 bases, with 2 bases between. TCRdb re-derived calls from the RT-PCR reads in MiXCR, one entry per CDR3 protein. The table lists around 580,000 distinct CDR3 sequences, roughly 10% of them singletons. As regards this clonotype: Antigen unknown.

This receptor was taken from a man aged 50-59 years who received an inactivated influenza vaccine. The V call is TRBV19, the J call TRBJ1-2; D is undetermined. The sequences come from PBMCs from blood, collected on the day of vaccination. CDR3 residues: CASSIESNYGYTF. CDR3 in DNA: TGTGCCAGTAGTATAGAATCTAACTATGGCTACACCTTC.